Listed below are T cell receptor beta chains from one sample, sequenced in a study of T-cell reconstitution after alpha-beta-depleted transplantation in children. One entry per CDR3 protein, called by TCRdb with MiXCR from the PCR reads. The table lists some 150,000 distinct CDR3 sequences, around 8.5% of them singletons. The sample consisted of PBMCs, mostly from graft donor cells, taken 180 days after TCRalphabeta/CD19-depleted stem cell transplant. The receptors originated from a female patient aged 2-10 years who had a stem cell transplant for congenital amegakaryocytic thrombocytopenia, so the T cells may come from the graft donor. The CDR3 runs from the conserved cysteine through the conserved F or W. A D gene is named only where the DNA matches it firmly. Clone size is given for some rows only: seen once, a few or many times, or a class if the clone is expanded.

j_call	clone_size	v_call	cdr3_length	d_call	cdr3_aa	cdr3_nt
TRBJ2-7	few	TRBV20-1	13	-	CSARLPMRGEQYF	TGCAGTGCTAGACTCCCAATGCGGGGTGAGCAGTACTTC
TRBJ1-1	-	TRBV14	15	-	CASSRFWTAKTEAFF	TGTGCCAGCAGCCGCTTTTGGACGGCGAAGACTGAAGCTTTCTTT
TRBJ2-1	many	TRBV20-1	18	TRBD2	CSARSGLAGAWSYNEQFF	TGCAGTGCTAGATCGGGACTAGCGGGAGCGTGGTCCTACAATGAGCAGTTCTTC
TRBJ2-5	many	TRBV28	13	-	CASSFDYRETQYF	TGTGCCAGCAGTTTTGACTATCGAGAGACCCAGTACTTC
TRBJ2-7	few	TRBV20-1	13	TRBD2	CSASLAGVSEQYF	TGCAGTGCTAGTCTGGCGGGGGTGAGCGAGCAGTACTTC
TRBJ2-1	many	TRBV29-1	13	-	CSAEGGQHNEQFF	TGCAGCGCCGAGGGGGGACAGCACAATGAGCAGTTCTTC
TRBJ1-1	once	TRBV7-8	15	TRBD1	CASSLNRGWNTEAFF	TGTGCCAGCAGCTTAAACAGGGGCTGGAACACTGAAGCTTTCTTT
TRBJ2-1	many	TRBV5-1	15	-	CASSFRTASYNEQFF	TGCGCCAGCAGCTTCCGGACGGCCTCCTACAATGAGCAGTTCTTC
TRBJ1-1	many	TRBV20-1	13	-	CSAAPQENTEAFF	TGCAGTGCCGCCCCACAAGAGAACACTGAAGCTTTCTTT
TRBJ2-6	once	TRBV19	19	-	CASSIRDTAYWSGANVLTF	TGTGCCAGTAGTATAAGGGACACCGCCTACTGGTCTGGGGCCAACGTCCTGACTTTC
TRBJ2-3	many	TRBV29-1	13	-	CSVEVAGSDTQYF	TGCAGCGTTGAGGTAGCTGGCTCAGATACGCAGTATTTT
TRBJ2-1	many	TRBV7-2	13	-	CASSLILPSPGTF	TGTGCCAGCAGCTTAATACTCCCGTCCCCAGGTACCTTC
TRBJ1-6	many	TRBV14	15	-	CASSQDWRGGSPLHF	TGTGCCAGCAGCCAAGATTGGAGGGGCGGTTCACCCCTCCACTTT
TRBJ2-7	many	TRBV6-2/TRBV6-3	17	TRBD2	CASSVPGLAGGPYEQYF	TGTGCCAGCAGCGTTCCGGGACTAGCGGGGGGTCCCTACGAGCAGTACTTC
TRBJ1-2	many	TRBV5-1	15	TRBD1	CASSLDGTGNYGYTF	TGCGCCAGCAGCTTGGACGGGACAGGGAACTATGGCTACACCTTC
TRBJ2-3	many	TRBV9	15	TRBD2	CASSEPGLAGNTQYF	TGTGCCAGCAGCGAACCGGGACTAGCGGGGAATACGCAGTATTTT
TRBJ2-3	-	TRBV5-1	19	-	CASSLDPPVWGGVTDTQYF	TGCGCCAGCAGCTTGGACCCTCCCGTGTGGGGGGGCGTCACAGATACGCAGTATTTT
TRBJ1-1	many	TRBV29-1	9	-	CSVDTEAFF	TGCAGCGTTGACACTGAAGCTTTCTTT
TRBJ2-1	few	TRBV20-1	20	TRBD2	CSASPQRGLATLSSYNEQFF	TGCAGTGCCTCTCCCCAGCGGGGACTAGCGACCTTGAGCTCCTACAATGAGCAGTTCTTC
TRBJ2-3	few	TRBV4-2	15	-	CASSQGGRESDTQYF	TGTGCCAGCAGCCAAGGGGGGCGGGAGTCAGATACGCAGTATTTT
TRBJ2-5	-	TRBV7-2	12	-	CASSFSRETQYF	TGTGCCAGCAGCTTCAGCCGGGAGACCCAGTACTTC
TRBJ2-5	many	TRBV5-1	14	-	CASSLGRNLETQYF	TGCGCCAGCAGCTTGGGACGTAACCTAGAGACCCAGTACTTC
TRBJ2-2	few	TRBV20-1	15	-	CSARSALAPPGELFF	TGCAGTGCTAGAAGCGCACTCGCTCCCCCCGGGGAGCTGTTTTTT